Each of the 32 T cell receptor beta chains below was sequenced from the same sample in a study of blood T cell repertoires in COVID-19. Sequenced by immunoSEQ multiplex PCR; TCRdb stores in-frame clones only, minus some. The sample has about 250,000 clones, 70% to 90% seen once. The sample was peripheral blood. The receptors here all came from a man younger than 35 with active or convalescent COVID-19.

This clone was recorded only once. V gene TRBV5-5 combines with J gene TRBJ2-2; D is undetermined. Germline V gene sequence: CDR1 SGHKS, CDR2 YYEKEE (reference sequence). CDR3 length: 14 residues. Trimming stripped 8 bases from V and 1 base from J, with 12 bases between. The CDR3 protein is CASTLLRNTGELFF. The CDR3 nucleotides read TGTGCCAGTACCTTGCTCAGGAACACCGGGGAGCTGTTTTTT. Complete variable domain (other parts from reference TRBV5-5 and TRBJ2-2): DAGVTQSPTHLIKTRGQQVTLRCSPISGHKSVSWYQQVLGQGPQFIFQYYEKEERGRGNFPDRFSARQFPNYSSELNVNALLLGDSALYLCASTLLRNTGELFFGEGSRLTVL.

This clone appeared a few times. The V gene is TRBV2, the J gene TRBJ1-1; D is possibly TRBD1 (5 bases). This CDR3 spans 13 amino acids. The ends were cut back, 11 bases at V and 6 bases at J, with 19 bases in the middle. Germline CDR1 SNHLY, CDR2 FYNNEI. This CDR3 reads CAGTRTGVAEAFF. In DNA, the CDR3 is TGTGCCGGGACTCGGACGGGGGTCGCTGAAGCTTTCTTT.

The genes are TRBV5-1 and TRBJ1-1; no reliable D call. The CDR3 extends over 15 amino acids. V shed 0 bases and J shed 0 bases, with 9 bases lying between them. Germline loops: CDR1 SGHRS, CDR2 YFSETQ. The CDR3 region has the DNA TGCGCCAGCAGCTTGGGGTTCGGGTTGAACACTGAAGCTTTCTTT. This translates into CASSLGFGLNTEAFF.

This clone has just a few counts. V usage is TRBV5-4 and J usage is TRBJ1-2; 11 bases line up with TRBD1. This CDR3 comprises 17 residues. V lost 4 bases and J lost 2; bases outside the gene matches: 10. Germline V CDR1 and CDR2: SGHNT, YYREEE (reference sequence). The CDR3 nucleotides are TGTGCCAGCAGCGGGACGGGGACAGGGGGTCGGAACTATGGCTACACCTTC. Translating gives CASSGTGTGGRNYGYTF.

In this sample, this clone turned up once. CDR3 nucleotides: TGCGCCAGCAGCATAGGGACGGGGGGGCGCGAGCAGTACTTC. Encoded protein: CASSIGTGGREQYF. The rearrangement links TRBV5-1 to TRBJ2-7, with 8 bases that match TRBD2. J was trimmed by 6 bases and V by 4 bases; bases with no gene match: 9. This CDR3 region has 14 residues. The germline V gene has CDR1 SGHRS and CDR2 YFSETQ.

This chain uses TRBV2 with TRBJ1-1, with TRBD1 as a possible D gene (5 bases). Between the trimmed V and J ends, which lost 3 bases and 5 bases, there was a span of 10 bases. This CDR3 is 13 amino acids long. The V gene's germline CDR1 is SNHLY and CDR2 FYNNEI. This CDR3 reads CASSDRVTTEAFF. CDR3 in DNA: TGTGCCAGCAGTGACAGGGTAACAACTGAAGCTTTCTTT.

V and J are TRBV28 and TRBJ1-2, with 9 nucleotides matching TRBD1. CDR3 length: 16 amino acids. CDR1 is MDHEN and CDR2 is SYDVKM in the germline V gene. The junction had 15 bases not matched to a gene; V was cut back by 5 bases and J by 8 bases. In nucleotides, the CDR3 is TGTGCCAGCAGTCTACAGACAGGGGGTGACCCCTGGGGCTACACCTTC. This sequence encodes CASSLQTGGDPWGYTF.

The J gene is TRBJ1-5, the V gene TRBV12-3 or TRBV12-4, with D perhaps TRBD1 (5 bases). The CDR3 totals 12 residues. The germline V and J ends were trimmed by 6 bases and 9 bases, with 12 bases remaining between them. This CDR3 is CASSFSQGPQHF. As DNA, the CDR3 is TGTGCCAGCAGCTTTTCCCAGGGGCCCCAGCATTTT.

The chain combines TRBV6-5 with TRBJ2-5; 9 nucleotides align to TRBD2. After removal of 2 bases from V and 3 bases from J, the junction contained 4 bases not matched to a gene. The CDR3 consists of 15 residues. The germline CDR1 and CDR2 sequences are MNHEY and SVGAGI. CDR3 amino acids: CASSYPSGGKETQYF. The CDR3 bases are TGTGCCAGCAGTTACCCGAGCGGGGGGAAAGAGACCCAGTACTTC.

The J gene is TRBJ2-4, the V gene TRBV20-1; 8 nucleotides line up with TRBD1. Germline assignment: CDR1 DFQATT and CDR2 SNEGSKA (reference sequence). The V and J ends lost 5 bases and 6 bases, in that order; junction bases with no gene match: 6. The CDR3 has 13 amino acids. CDR3 loop: CSAGGQGINIQYF. CDR3 sequence (DNA): TGCAGTGCTGGTGGACAGGGTATAAACATTCAGTACTTC.

The chain couples TRBV5-8 to TRBJ1-5, with 9 bases aligning to TRBD1. Germline V CDR1 and CDR2: SGHTS, YDEGEE. The CDR3 is 15 amino acids. Trimming removed 1 base from V and 6 bases from J; junction bases left unmatched: 5. The CDR3 DNA reads as TGTGCCAGCAGCTTGTACGGGACAGGGTTTCAGCCCCAGCATTTT. Translation gives CASSLYGTGFQPQHF. The whole variable domain, filled in from reference TRBV5-8 and TRBJ1-5, reads EAGVTQSPTHLIKTRGQQATLRCSPISGHTSVYWYQQALGLGLQFLLWYDEGEERNRGNFPPRFSGRQFPNYSSELNVNALELEDSALYLCASSLYGTGFQPQHFGDGTRLSIL.

The rearrangement uses TRBV6-5 and TRBJ1-1, with 9 bases aligning to TRBD1. Trimming took 4 bases from V and 12 from J; bases not matched to a gene: 9. Germline V CDR1 and CDR2: MNHEY, SVGAGI. The CDR3 extends over 13 amino acids. The CDR3, as DNA: TGTGCCAGCAGTTCTCCGGGACAGGGCAACACTTTCTTT. This codes for CASSSPGQGNTFF.

The rearrangement links TRBV5-8 to TRBJ1-4; TRBD1 matches at 7 bases. CDR1 and CDR2 (germline): SGHTS, YDEGEE. Trimming took 0 bases from V and 0 from J; bases not matched to a gene: 5. CDR3 size: 17 residues. Here the CDR3 DNA reads TGTGCCAGCAGCTTGGGGGACAGCAGTACAACTAATGAAAAACTGTTTTTT. As protein: CASSLGDSSTTNEKLFF.

J is TRBJ2-1 and V is TRBV11-3, with TRBD1 identical over 9 bases. CDR1 is SGHNT, CDR2 YENEEA, per germline. The junction had 6 bases not matched to a gene; V was cut back by 5 bases and J by 7 bases. This CDR3 has 14 residues. The DNA for the CDR3 is TGTGCCAGCAGCAAGGGACAGGGAGGGAATGAGCAGTTCTTC. Amino acids: CASSKGQGGNEQFF.

The chain recombines TRBV6-5 with TRBJ2-1; tentatively, D is TRBD2 (7 bases). Trimming stripped 6 bases from V and 6 bases from J, with 12 bases between. The CDR3 totals 13 residues. From germline, CDR1 is MNHEY and CDR2 SVGAGI. The CDR3 is CASRDGGLNEQFF. In DNA, the CDR3 is TGTGCCAGCAGGGACGGGGGGCTCAATGAGCAGTTCTTC.

This rearrangement joins TRBV19 to TRBJ1-1; tentatively, D is TRBD1 (6 bases). The germline V gene has CDR1 LNHDA and CDR2 SQIVND (reference sequence). CDR3 length: 14 residues. V gave up 5 bases and J gave up 2 bases, with 12 bases separating them. CDR3 coding DNA: TGTGCCAGTAGTCGTGGACAGAGAAACACTGAAGCTTTCTTT. The encoded protein is CASSRGQRNTEAFF.

The rearrangement links TRBV3-1 (or the pseudogene TRBV3-2) to TRBJ1-4, with D unresolved. V was trimmed by 4 bases and J by 0 bases, leaving 3 bases between them. The CDR3 runs to 13 residues. The germline V gene encodes CDR1 LGHDT and CDR2 YNNKEL (reference sequence). CDR3 nucleotide sequence: TGTGCCAGCAGCCGAGCAACTAATGAAAAACTGTTTTTT. Residues: CASSRATNEKLFF.

The chain couples TRBV10-2 to TRBJ1-6; D is ambiguous. The CDR3 totals 14 residues. V was clipped by 4 bases and J by 7 bases, with 11 bases between them. Germline V lookup: CDR1 WSHSY, CDR2 SAAADI. The CDR3, as DNA: TGCGCCAGCAGTGGGTCCCTATCAAATTCACCCCTCCACTTT. Its translation: CASSGSLSNSPLHF.

The V gene is TRBV28, the J gene TRBJ1-3, with D perhaps matching TRBD1 (5 bases). This CDR3 is built from 14 residues. V was trimmed by 1 base and J by 2 bases, leaving 6 bases between them. Germline values: CDR1 MDHEN, CDR2 SYDVKM. CDR3 protein: CASSLSGPGNTIYF. As DNA, the CDR3 is TGTGCCAGCAGTTTATCAGGGCCTGGAAACACCATATATTTT.

This clone has a single count. J is TRBJ1-4 and V is TRBV4-2; D unclear. Germline CDR1 reads LGHNA; CDR2 reads YNFKEQ. This CDR3 has 14 amino acids. The V gene lost 1 base and the J gene lost 7 bases, with 10 bases spanning the gap. CDR3 coding DNA: TGTGCCAGCAGCCAAGTTTCGGAGAGTGAAAAACTGTTTTTT. Amino acid sequence: CASSQVSESEKLFF.

A remark on this clone: The junction does not match germline at one end; this may be a read error. The gene calls are TRBV19 and TRBJ1-5, with TRBD1 matching over 9 bases. The CDR3 has 15 residues. Germline lookup yields CDR1 LNHDA and CDR2 SQIVND (reference sequence). The CDR3 reads CASRIVRDRVQPQHF. CDR3 DNA sequence: TGTGCCAGTAGAATAGTCCGGGACAGGGTTCAGCCCCAGCATTTT.

V gene TRBV11-2 combines with J gene TRBJ2-7, with TRBD2 matching 8 bases. CDR1 and CDR2 from the germline V gene are SGHAT and FQNNGV. V dropped 7 bases and J dropped 7; count of bases not matched to a gene: 15. This CDR3 has 15 amino acids. This chain's CDR3 is CASTPGGEGRNEQYF. The CDR3 nucleotides read TGTGCCAGCACCCCGGGGGGGGAGGGCCGAAATGAGCAGTACTTC.

The V call is TRBV19, the J call TRBJ2-5; 8 bases align to TRBD1. The CDR3 is made up of 13 amino acids. Germline-derived CDR1 and CDR2 are LNHDA and SQIVND (reference sequence). After removal of 6 bases from V and 5 bases from J, the junction contained 5 bases not matched to a gene. The CDR3 region has the DNA TGTGCCAGTAGGCAGGGGGCAGGGGAGACCCAGTACTTC. Translating it yields CASRQGAGETQYF.

The V call is TRBV19, the J call TRBJ2-3, with 7 bases fitting TRBD1. Germline V gene sequence: CDR1 LNHDA, CDR2 SQIVND (reference sequence). The CDR3 covers 14 residues. J was trimmed by 2 bases and V by 6 bases; bases with no gene match: 5. The CDR3 nucleotides read TGTGCCAGTAGCATGGGACAGATCACAGATACGCAGTATTTT. The encoded protein is CASSMGQITDTQYF.

The gene calls are TRBV5-4 and TRBJ1-6, with D maybe TRBD1 (6 bases). The V end was cut by 3 bases, the J end by 0 bases, with 10 bases between. The length of the CDR3 is 16 residues. Germline CDR1 and CDR2: SGHNT and YYREEE (reference sequence). CDR3 DNA sequence: TGTGCCAGCAGCTCGGACAGAGGCTCCTATAATTCACCCCTCCACTTT. This encodes CASSSDRGSYNSPLHF.

The rearrangement links TRBV6-2 or TRBV6-3 to TRBJ1-1, with D unclear. The ends were cut back, 2 bases at V and 2 bases at J, with 9 bases in the middle. Germline lookup yields CDR1 MNHEY and CDR2 SVGEGT. The CDR3 is made up of 14 amino acids. The CDR3 is CASSYSSLNTEAFF. CDR3 bases: TGTGCCAGCAGTTACAGTAGTTTAAACACTGAAGCTTTCTTT.

This chain connects TRBV7-5 to TRBJ2-2; TRBD1 is taken as the D call from the table, unchecked against the DNA. TRBV7-5 is given as a pseudogene. The CDR3 contains 20 residues. The CDR3 region is CARTSKGVGRTGRNTGELFF. CDR3 in DNA: TGTGCCAGAACCTCTAAGGGGGTTGGTCGGACAGGCCGGAACACCGGGGAGCTGTTTTTT.

In its sample, this clone was seen a few times. V is TRBV19 and J is TRBJ1-5; TRBD1 matches at 8 bases. Germline V gene data show CDR1 as LNHDA and CDR2 as SQIVND (reference sequence). Losses at the gene ends were 3 bases for V and 5 bases for J; bases not matched to a gene: 3. The CDR3 is 14 amino acids. This CDR3 is CASSIRGLYQPQHF. The CDR3 bases are TGTGCCAGTAGTATCAGGGGGCTTTATCAGCCCCAGCATTTT.

The chain combines TRBV5-4 with TRBJ2-2; TRBD1 might be the D (6 bases). The CDR3 is made up of 17 amino acids. Trimming took off 4 bases at V and 2 bases at J, with 18 bases between the two ends. Germline V gene sequence: CDR1 SGHNT, CDR2 YYREEE (reference sequence). The CDR3 DNA reads TGTGCCAGCAGCCTCCAGAGCGGCAGGGGCAACACCGGGGAGCTGTTTTTT. Amino acids: CASSLQSGRGNTGELFF.

The DNA of the CDR3 is TGTGCCAGCAGCGTAGGGGGCGCGGACACCGGGGAGCTGTTTTTT. Amino acids: CASSVGGADTGELFF. The chain recombines TRBV9 with TRBJ2-2, with D tentatively TRBD1 (5 bases). This CDR3 is built from 15 residues. V lost 0 bases and J 3 bases, leaving 9 bases between the germline ends. Germline loops: CDR1 SGDLS, CDR2 YYNGEE.

This sequence joins TRBV19 and TRBJ2-5, with TRBD2 as a possible D gene (5 bases). CDR3 length: 14 amino acids. From germline, CDR1 is LNHDA and CDR2 SQIVND (reference sequence). V lost 5 bases and J lost 4, with 14 bases in between. The CDR3 bases are TGTGCCAGTAGTTCCGCGGGCCCGGCAGAGACCCAGTACTTC. It is translated as CASSSAGPAETQYF.

The sample holds one count of this clone. The gene calls are TRBV28 and TRBJ1-2, with 8 bases aligning to TRBD1. Losses at the gene ends were 6 bases for V and 8 bases for J; bases not matched to a gene: 8. There are 13 residues in the CDR3. In germline, CDR1 is MDHEN, CDR2 SYDVKM. The CDR3 sequence: CASSPGDRRGYTF. In DNA, the CDR3 is TGTGCCAGCAGCCCGGGGGACAGGAGGGGCTACACCTTC.